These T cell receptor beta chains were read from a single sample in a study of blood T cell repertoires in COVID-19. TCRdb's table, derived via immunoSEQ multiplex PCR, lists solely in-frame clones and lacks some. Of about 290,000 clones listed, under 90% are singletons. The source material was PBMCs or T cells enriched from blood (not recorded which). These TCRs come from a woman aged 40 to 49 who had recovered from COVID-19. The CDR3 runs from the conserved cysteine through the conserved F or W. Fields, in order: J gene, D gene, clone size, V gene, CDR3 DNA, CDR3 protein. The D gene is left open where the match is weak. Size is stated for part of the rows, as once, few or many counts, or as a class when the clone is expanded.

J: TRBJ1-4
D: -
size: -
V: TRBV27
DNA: TGTGCCAGCAGTCCTTTCCGCGGGTCAACTAATGAAAAACTGTTTTTT
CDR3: CASSPFRGSTNEKLFF

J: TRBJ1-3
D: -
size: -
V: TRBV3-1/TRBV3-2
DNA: TGTGCCAGCAGCCGTAGGGGATCCGAAGGGAGAAACACCATATATTTT
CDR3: CASSRRGSEGRNTIYF

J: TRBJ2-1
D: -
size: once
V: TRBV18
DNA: TGTGCCAGCTCACCAGAGGATGAGCAGTTCTTC
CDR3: CASSPEDEQFF

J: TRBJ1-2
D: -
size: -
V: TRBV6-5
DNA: TGTGCCAGCAGCCCGCCCGGACAGCCGGACTATGGCTACACCTTC
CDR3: CASSPPGQPDYGYTF

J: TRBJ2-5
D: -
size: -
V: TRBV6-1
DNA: TGTGCCAGCAGTGACCGACAGTACCAAGAGACCCAGTACTTC
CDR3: CASSDRQYQETQYF

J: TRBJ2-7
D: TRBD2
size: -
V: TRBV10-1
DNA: TGCGCCACCTACATTACCCCGGGACTAGTCCTAGAGGGTCCCTTC
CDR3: CATYITPGLVLEGPF

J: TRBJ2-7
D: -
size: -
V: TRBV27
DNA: TGTGCCAGCAGGCGACAGGTCAGCTCCTACGAGCAGTACTTC
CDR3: CASRRQVSSYEQYF

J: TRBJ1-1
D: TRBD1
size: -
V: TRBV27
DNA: TGTGCCAGCCAGAAGGACAGGGGATTGAACACTGAAGCTTTCTTT
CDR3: CASQKDRGLNTEAFF

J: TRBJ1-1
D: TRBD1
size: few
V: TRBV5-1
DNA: TGCGCCAGCAGCGACACCGGGACAGCCAACACTGAAGCTTTCTTT
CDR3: CASSDTGTANTEAFF

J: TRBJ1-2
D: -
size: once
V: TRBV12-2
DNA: TGTGCCTCGAAGGACGGATTGTCGATTGGACTGTGGGGCTACACCTTC
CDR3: CASKDGLSIGLWGYTF

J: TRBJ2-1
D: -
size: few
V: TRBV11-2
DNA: TGTGCCAGCAGCTTTAGCAACGCGGCCTACAATGAGCAGTTCTTC
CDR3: CASSFSNAAYNEQFF

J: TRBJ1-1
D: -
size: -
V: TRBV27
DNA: TGTGCCAGCAGTTTAAGTCTGGGCACAAGGAACACTGAAGCTTTCTTT
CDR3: CASSLSLGTRNTEAFF

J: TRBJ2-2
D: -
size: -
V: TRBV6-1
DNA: TGTGCCAGCAGTGTTATACAGAGCACCGGGGAGCTGTTTTTT
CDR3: CASSVIQSTGELFF

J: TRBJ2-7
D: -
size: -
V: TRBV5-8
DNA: TGTGCCAGCAGCTCACAGGTCCCGTACGAGCAGTACTTC
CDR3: CASSSQVPYEQYF

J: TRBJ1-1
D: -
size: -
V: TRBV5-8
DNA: TGTGCCAGCAGCCCACGAGACAGGCTGAACACTGAAGCTTTCTTT
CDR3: CASSPRDRLNTEAFF

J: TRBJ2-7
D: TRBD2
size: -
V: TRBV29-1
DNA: TGCAGCGTTGAAAGCGGGAGAGGCGGTGAGCAGTACTTC
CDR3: CSVESGRGGEQYF

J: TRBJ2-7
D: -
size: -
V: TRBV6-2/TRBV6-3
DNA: TGTGCCAGCAGCCCTTGGCGGCAACACTACGAGCAGTACTTC
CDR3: CASSPWRQHYEQYF

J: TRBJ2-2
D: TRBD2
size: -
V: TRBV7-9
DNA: TGTGCCACCGGAACGGCGGGAGGACGGAGCACCGGGGAGCTGTTTTTT
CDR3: CATGTAGGRSTGELFF

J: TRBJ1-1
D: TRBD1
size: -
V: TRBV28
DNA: TGTGCCAGCAGTAGCGGACAGGGGAACACTGAAGCTTTCTTT
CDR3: CASSSGQGNTEAFF

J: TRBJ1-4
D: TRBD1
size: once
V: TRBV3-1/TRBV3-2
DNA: TGTGCCAGCAGCTGGGGACAGGGTAATGAAAAACTGTTTTTT
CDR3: CASSWGQGNEKLFF

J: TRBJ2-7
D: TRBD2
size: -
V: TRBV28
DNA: TGTGCCAGCAGCACCCCTCCGGGGGGGGTATACGAGCAGTACTTC
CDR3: CASSTPPGGVYEQYF

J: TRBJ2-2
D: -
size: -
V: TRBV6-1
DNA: TGTGCCAGCAGTGAACAGGGATCCGGGGAGCTGTTTTTT
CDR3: CASSEQGSGELFF

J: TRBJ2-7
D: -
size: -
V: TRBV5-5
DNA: TGTGCCAGCAGCTTAGCGTCAGGGTACGAGCAGTACTTC
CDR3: CASSLASGYEQYF

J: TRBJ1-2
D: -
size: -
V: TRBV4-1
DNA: TGCGCCAGCAGCCAAGTGACGGGGAGCTATGGCTACACCTTC
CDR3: CASSQVTGSYGYTF

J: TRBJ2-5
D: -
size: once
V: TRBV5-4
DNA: TGTGCCAGCAGCGCCACAGGGATTCGCGGGGAGACCCAGTACTTC
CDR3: CASSATGIRGETQYF

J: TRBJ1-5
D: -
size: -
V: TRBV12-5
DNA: TGTGCTAGTGGGTCCGCCGGACAGCAGTATAGCAATCAGCCCCAGCATTTT
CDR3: CASGSAGQQYSNQPQHF

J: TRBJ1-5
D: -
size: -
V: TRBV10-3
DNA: TGTGCCATCAGTCATCAGAGCAATCAGCCCCAGCATTTT
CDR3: CAISHQSNQPQHF

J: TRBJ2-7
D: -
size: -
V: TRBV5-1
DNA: TGCGCCAGCAGCTTGGGAGGAGGGGGGACAGCAGGATACGAGCAGTACTTC
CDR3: CASSLGGGGTAGYEQYF

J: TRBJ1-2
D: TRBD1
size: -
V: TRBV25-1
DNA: TGTGCCAGCAAAGATCCGGGACAGGGTAACTATGGCTACACCTTC
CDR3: CASKDPGQGNYGYTF

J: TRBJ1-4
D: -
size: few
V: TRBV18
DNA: TGTGCCAGCTCACCGACAGTTCTTGCAACTAATGAAAAACTGTTTTTT
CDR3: CASSPTVLATNEKLFF

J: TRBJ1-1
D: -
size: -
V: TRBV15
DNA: TGTGCCACCAGCAGAGAGATAGGGGGCACTGAAGCTTTCTTT
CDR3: CATSREIGGTEAFF

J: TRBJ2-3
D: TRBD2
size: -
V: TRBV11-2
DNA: TGTGCCAGCAGCCCCGGCGGCGGGAGGGCATACGGCACAGATACGCAGTATTTT
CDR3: CASSPGGGRAYGTDTQYF

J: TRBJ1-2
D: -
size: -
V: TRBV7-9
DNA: TGTGCCAGCAGCTTAGGGGCCGACTATGGCTACACCTTC
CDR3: CASSLGADYGYTF

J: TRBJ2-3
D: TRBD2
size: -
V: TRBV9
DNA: TGTGCCAGCAGCGCGGGGTCAGGCGGGAGAACAACAGATACGCAGTATTTT
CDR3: CASSAGSGGRTTDTQYF

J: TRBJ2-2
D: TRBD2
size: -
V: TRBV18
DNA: TGTGCCAGCTCACCCAGCGGGAGGGCCGTTGGCACCGGGGAGCTGTTTTTT
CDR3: CASSPSGRAVGTGELFF

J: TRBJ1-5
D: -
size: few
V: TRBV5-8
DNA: TGTGCCAGCAGATCAGGGACACCACAGGAGCCCCAGCATTTT
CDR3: CASRSGTPQEPQHF

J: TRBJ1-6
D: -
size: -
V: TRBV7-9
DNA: TGTGCCAGCAGCTTTGGGGAGTCACCCCTCCACTTT
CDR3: CASSFGESPLHF

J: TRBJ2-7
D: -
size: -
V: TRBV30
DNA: TGTGCCTGGAGTGACGGAGCGAGGAACGAGCAGTACTTC
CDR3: CAWSDGARNEQYF

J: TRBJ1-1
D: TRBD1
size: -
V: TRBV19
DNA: TGTGCCAGTAGTACGCGGGACAGGACGAAGAACACTGAAGCTTTCTTT
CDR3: CASSTRDRTKNTEAFF

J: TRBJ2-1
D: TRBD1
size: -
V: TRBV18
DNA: TGTGCCAGCTCACCCCGTCCCGGGACAGGGGGCGCGTTAGAAAATGAGCAGTTCTTC
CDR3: CASSPRPGTGGALENEQFF

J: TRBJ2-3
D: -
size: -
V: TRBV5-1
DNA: TGCGCCAGCAGCTCTATCCATAAAGGGGGCACAGATACGCAGTATTTT
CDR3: CASSSIHKGGTDTQYF

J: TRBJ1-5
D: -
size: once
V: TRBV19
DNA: TGTGCCAGTAGTATTTCCGAGTTCCTAGATCAGCCCCAGCATTTT
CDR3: CASSISEFLDQPQHF

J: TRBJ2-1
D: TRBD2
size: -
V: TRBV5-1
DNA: TGCGCCAGCAGTGGGGGTGGTGGACTAGCGGAGAATGAGCAGTTCTTC
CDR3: CASSGGGGLAENEQFF

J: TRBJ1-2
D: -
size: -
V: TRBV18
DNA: TGTGCCAGCTCACCACTTGGGGCAGGGAACTATGGCTACACCTTC
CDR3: CASSPLGAGNYGYTF

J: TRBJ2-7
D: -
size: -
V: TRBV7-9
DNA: TGTGCCAGCAGCTTACTCGGGACTTCCTACGAGCAGTACTTC
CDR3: CASSLLGTSYEQYF

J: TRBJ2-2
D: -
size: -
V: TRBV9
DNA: TGTGCCAGCAGCCTCCGACTAGATGGCGGGGAGCTGTTTTTT
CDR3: CASSLRLDGGELFF

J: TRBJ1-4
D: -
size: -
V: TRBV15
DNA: TGTGCCACCAGCAGAGCAGGGGTTGGCGCTAATGAAAAACTGTTTTTT
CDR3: CATSRAGVGANEKLFF

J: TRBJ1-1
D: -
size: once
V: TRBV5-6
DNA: TGTGCCAGCAGCTTGACCCCCGGGGCAGGGGCAAACACTGAAGCTTTCTTT
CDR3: CASSLTPGAGANTEAFF

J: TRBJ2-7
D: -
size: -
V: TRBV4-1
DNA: TGCGCCAGCAGCCCTTTGACCAGCGCCTACGAGCAGTACTTC
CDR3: CASSPLTSAYEQYF

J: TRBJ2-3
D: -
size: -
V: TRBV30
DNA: TGTGCCTGGGGCCTATCTACAGATACGCAGTATTTT
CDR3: CAWGLSTDTQYF

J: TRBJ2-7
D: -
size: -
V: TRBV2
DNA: TGTGCCAGCACCCCCCTCCCACGGGTTGCCTACGAGCAGTACTTC
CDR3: CASTPLPRVAYEQYF

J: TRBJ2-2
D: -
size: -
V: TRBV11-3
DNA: TGTGCCAGCAGCCAGAAACAGGGATTAGGTGGCACCGGGGAGCTGTTTTTT
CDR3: CASSQKQGLGGTGELFF

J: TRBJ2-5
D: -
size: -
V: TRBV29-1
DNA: TGCAGCGTTGAAGGACGGCGGCAAGAGACCCAGTACTTC
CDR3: CSVEGRRQETQYF

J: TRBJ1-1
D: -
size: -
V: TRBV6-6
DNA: TGTGCCAGCAGTTACGAGACTCCGAACACTGAAGCTTTCTTT
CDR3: CASSYETPNTEAFF